This TCR beta chain was recorded in a study of T cell responses to AZD1222 COVID-19 vaccine. Study-level points and caveats: Vaccine-related CD4 TCRs covered spike, predominating at 160-218 and 743-854.

Data came from immunoSEQ multiplex PCR; TCRdb stores just in-frame clones and leaves some out. The sample has 150,000 to 200,000 clones, 75% to 90% seen once; the top ten hold 5% to 7%. The CDR3 consists of 16 residues. Between the trimmed V and J ends, which lost 0 bases and 0 bases, there was a span of 11 bases. Germline values: CDR1 MNHNY, CDR2 SVGAGI (reference sequence). Notes on this clone: Its matching antigen is unknown.

This TCR was sampled from an adult in good health. The chain carries TRBV6-6 and TRBJ1-2; tentatively, D is TRBD1 (6 bases). Sample: peripheral blood, taken on day 0 of AZD1222 vaccination. This CDR3 is CASSYSPTGANYGYTF. DNA of the CDR3: TGTGCCAGCAGTTACTCCCCGACAGGAGCTAACTATGGCTACACCTTC.